One and the same sample provided the 3 T cell receptor beta chains below, sequenced in a study of patients and donors after allogeneic stem cell transplantation. TCRdb itself ran the RT-PCR reads through MiXCR, one entry per CDR3 protein. This table holds approximately 9,500 distinct CDR3 sequences, 3% to 4.5% found once. Sequenced sample: blood, either unsorted or a sorted T cell fraction (not recorded which). These receptors were obtained from a human donor who was either an allogeneic HSCT recipient or a stem cell or donor lymphocyte infusion donor (not recorded which). It is not recorded whose cells these are; they may come from a transplant donor.

By share, this clonotype counts as medium-sized (0.01 to 0.1%). The genes are TRBV29-1 and TRBJ2-3, with D tentatively TRBD2 (5 bases). CDR1 and CDR2 (germline): SQVTM, ANQGSEA. The CDR3 is 12 amino acids. V lost 6 bases and J 2 bases, leaving 9 bases between the germline ends. The CDR3 DNA follows: TGCAGCGTAGACGGGGACACAGATACGCAGTATTTT. Its protein is CSVDGDTDTQYF.

This clonotype was found many times. The chain has TRBV6-2 or TRBV6-3 and TRBJ2-7, with 9 bases that match TRBD1. V lost 6 bases, J lost 2 bases, and 2 bases stayed unmatched. The CDR3 is 13 amino acids. Germline CDR1 is MNHEY and CDR2 is SVGEGT. CDR3 coding DNA: TGTGCCAGCAGACAGGGGGCCCCCTACGAGCAGTACTTC. This translates into CASRQGAPYEQYF.

This clonotype was counted ten times or more. The chain joins TRBV27 to TRBJ2-7; 8 bases are shared with TRBD2. The CDR3 extends over 16 amino acids. V shed 3 bases, J shed 6 bases, and the junction held 13 bases outside the gene matches. CDR1 is MNHEY and CDR2 is SMNVEV in the germline V gene (reference sequence). The CDR3, as DNA: TGTGCCAGCAGTTTGGGGCTAGCGGGCAAAGGGGGCGAGCAGTACTTC. Translating gives CASSLGLAGKGGEQYF.